A selection of T cell receptor beta chains follows, all from one sample in a study of identical twins. TCRdb fed the 5' RACE reads into MiXCR, producing one record per CDR3 protein. The sample yields about 730,000 distinct CDR3 sequences, 20% to 25% seen once. This sample was also put to use in a study of T cells expressing NK-cell markers.

Input material: PBMCs. Source of these receptors: a woman younger than 35 in good health. The CDR3 runs from the conserved cysteine through the conserved F or W. A D gene is named only where the DNA matches it firmly. Only some rows state a clone size, as once, few, many or a class for expanded clones.

cdr3_nt	cdr3_aa	d_call	j_call	v_call	clone_size
TGTGCCAGCAGTTTATCCCCTTCCGCAACTAGCGGGGGGATGGGTGAGCAGTTCTTC	CASSLSPSATSGGMGEQFF	TRBD2	TRBJ2-1	TRBV27	-
TGCGCCAGCAGCTTGGTGTGGCCCATGGGAGATACGCAGTATTTT	CASSLVWPMGDTQYF	-	TRBJ2-3	TRBV5-1	few
TGTGCCAGCAGTGAAAACGCGGGAGGGCCAGATACGCAGTATTTT	CASSENAGGPDTQYF	TRBD2	TRBJ2-3	TRBV6-1	many
TGTGCCAGCAGTTACACTATTCCGGACAGGGGAGCTTTCTTT	CASSYTIPDRGAFF	TRBD1	TRBJ1-1	TRBV6-5	many
TGCGCCAGCAGCCAAGGTCTGGGGCACACTGAAGCTTTCTTT	CASSQGLGHTEAFF	-	TRBJ1-1	TRBV4-1	few
TGCAGTGCTAGAGAGGGGGCGAACTATGGCTACACCTTC	CSAREGANYGYTF	-	TRBJ1-2	TRBV20-1	-
TGCAGTGCTAGTAAAGCTACAGATACGCAGTATTTT	CSASKATDTQYF	-	TRBJ2-3	TRBV20-1	few
TGCAGTGGTAGCAGGGCTGGAAACACCATATATTTT	CSGSRAGNTIYF	-	TRBJ1-3	TRBV20-1	few
TGTGCCAGCAGCCCCCGGGATCACTACGAGCAGTACTTC	CASSPRDHYEQYF	-	TRBJ2-7	TRBV7-3	-
TGTGCCAGCAGTTTTCAGGGTACCGAGCAGTACTTC	CASSFQGTEQYF	-	TRBJ2-7	TRBV12-3/TRBV12-4	-
TGTGCCAGCGCGGACGATCTTATCACAGATACGCAGTATTTT	CASADDLITDTQYF	-	TRBJ2-3	TRBV6-1	-
TGTGCCAGCAGCCCCGCCACAGGGTTGGAGACCCAGTACTTC	CASSPATGLETQYF	-	TRBJ2-5	TRBV7-9	-
TGTGCCAGCAGCTGGGGGGACAGCTATAATTCACCCCTCCACTTT	CASSWGDSYNSPLHF	TRBD1	TRBJ1-6	TRBV7-2	many
TGCGCCAGCAGCTTGTCCGGTAAGGGGGATACGCAGTATTTT	CASSLSGKGDTQYF	-	TRBJ2-3	TRBV5-1	few
TGTGCCAGCAGCTTAGGTAGCGGGGTGCAAGAGACCCAGTACTTC	CASSLGSGVQETQYF	TRBD2	TRBJ2-5	TRBV7-9	-
TGTGCCAGCAGCGACGGACAGCACAATCAGCCCCAGCATTTT	CASSDGQHNQPQHF	-	TRBJ1-5	TRBV5-6	few
TGTGCCAGCAGGTATAGCCGACAACGGGGCACCGGGGAGCTGTTTTTT	CASRYSRQRGTGELFF	-	TRBJ2-2	TRBV9	many
TGTGCCAGCAGCTTAGAGCGGGTTTCCTACGAGCAGTACTTC	CASSLERVSYEQYF	-	TRBJ2-7	TRBV5-5	-
TGTGCCAGCAGCCATTTGGGGGGCTCGTACCAAGAGACCCAGTACTTC	CASSHLGGSYQETQYF	-	TRBJ2-5	TRBV7-9	-
TGCAGTGCTAGTCCCCAGATGAACACTGAAGCTTTCTTT	CSASPQMNTEAFF	-	TRBJ1-1	TRBV20-1	many
TGCGCCAGCAGCATAACGACAGGGGGTGATCAGCCCCAGCATTTT	CASSITTGGDQPQHF	TRBD1	TRBJ1-5	TRBV5-1	few
TGCGCCAGCAGTGCTTGGACTAGCGGGAGGGGAGATACGCAGTATTTT	CASSAWTSGRGDTQYF	TRBD2	TRBJ2-3	TRBV10-1	many
TGCAGCGTTGAAGTTTACTATGGCTACACCTTC	CSVEVYYGYTF	-	TRBJ1-2	TRBV29-1	-
TGTGCCAGCTCCCATCTCGAGGGCTCCTACGAGCAGTACTTC	CASSHLEGSYEQYF	-	TRBJ2-7	TRBV18	-
TGTGCCAGCAGTGAATACAACCTTGGCTACACCTTC	CASSEYNLGYTF	-	TRBJ1-2	TRBV6-1	-
TGTGACAGCAGTGTAGAATGGAACACCGGGGAGCTGTTTTTT	CDSSVEWNTGELFF	-	TRBJ2-2	TRBV25-1	-
TGTGCCAGCGGGGAACAGGAAAACACTGAAGCTTTCTTT	CASGEQENTEAFF	-	TRBJ1-1	TRBV12-3/TRBV12-4	many
TGTGCCAGCCGTAGCGGGGCCCCCGGGGAGCTGTTTTTT	CASRSGAPGELFF	TRBD2	TRBJ2-2	TRBV7-7	-
TGCAGTGCTAGAGAGGATACTACCGTGCCTGAGCAGTTCTTC	CSAREDTTVPEQFF	-	TRBJ2-1	TRBV20-1	many
TGCAGTGCTAGAAATACAGTGAACACTGAAGCTTTCTTT	CSARNTVNTEAFF	-	TRBJ1-1	TRBV20-1	few
TGCAGTGCGGGTAGCGGGTACAATGAGCAGTTCTTC	CSAGSGYNEQFF	TRBD2	TRBJ2-1	TRBV20-1	-
TGCAGTGCTAATGGGGTTAATGGGAATGAGCAGTTCTTC	CSANGVNGNEQFF	-	TRBJ2-1	TRBV20-1	many
TGCGCCAGCAGCTTGACACCGGGACTTATTCAGCCCCAGCATTTT	CASSLTPGLIQPQHF	-	TRBJ1-5	TRBV5-1	few
TGTGCCAGCACCCACCTGCCCGCTGTCGATACGCAGTATTTT	CASTHLPAVDTQYF	-	TRBJ2-3	TRBV5-5	many
TGCAGCGTTGAAGTCGTCCACACCGGGGAGCTGTTTTTT	CSVEVVHTGELFF	-	TRBJ2-2	TRBV29-1	many
TGCAGCGTTGGCTCCAAGGACGGCGAGCAGTTCTTC	CSVGSKDGEQFF	-	TRBJ2-1	TRBV29-1	-
TGTGCCCGTTACGAGCAGTACTTC	CARYEQYF	-	TRBJ2-7	TRBV7-9	-
TGTGCCAGCTCACCACCAATAGAGTTAGAGACCCAGTACTTC	CASSPPIELETQYF	-	TRBJ2-5	TRBV18	-
TGCAGTGCCAGGGGGCCTAGCGGGAGTGATGAGCAGTTCTTC	CSARGPSGSDEQFF	TRBD2	TRBJ2-1	TRBV20-1	-
TGTGCCAGCAGCTTGGGTGATTTTCCGTTCACCGGGGAGCTGTTTTTT	CASSLGDFPFTGELFF	-	TRBJ2-2	TRBV5-8	-
TGCGCCAGCAGCCAGACAGGGGGCGTGTTATACGAGCAGTACTTC	CASSQTGGVLYEQYF	TRBD1	TRBJ2-7	TRBV5-1	-
TGCGCCAGCAGCTCCGGACGAAACATTCAGTACTTC	CASSSGRNIQYF	-	TRBJ2-4	TRBV5-1	many
TGTGCCAGCAGTGAAGGGACTAGCCGCCCCGGCGTTACGCAGTATTTT	CASSEGTSRPGVTQYF	TRBD2	TRBJ2-3	TRBV6-1	-
TGTGCCAGCAGCCAAGGGAGAAGCTCCTACAATGAGCAGTTCTTC	CASSQGRSSYNEQFF	-	TRBJ2-1	TRBV4-2	few
TGCGCCAGCAGCCAAGGGGGGATTGTCACCGATACGCAGTATTTT	CASSQGGIVTDTQYF	-	TRBJ2-3	TRBV4-3	-
TGTGCCAGCAGCTTTTTCCCCGACAGAGGCCGGCAATATACGCAGTATTTT	CASSFFPDRGRQYTQYF	-	TRBJ2-3	TRBV7-2	-
TGTGCCAGCAGTTACTTACCCGACAGGGGCCGCTCTGGGGCCAACGTCCTGACTTTC	CASSYLPDRGRSGANVLTF	TRBD1	TRBJ2-6	TRBV6-5	-
TGTGCCAGCAGCTTAGCCGGGACAGGGTCCACAGATACGCAGTATTTT	CASSLAGTGSTDTQYF	TRBD1	TRBJ2-3	TRBV7-8	-
TGCAGTGCTAGTTCCAGGGCAGCGACCCAGTACTTC	CSASSRAATQYF	-	TRBJ2-5	TRBV20-1	-
TGCAGTGCTCGGACCTCACGCGGGACTGAAGCTTTCTTT	CSARTSRGTEAFF	-	TRBJ1-1	TRBV20-1	few
TGTGCCAGCAGCTTGGCCGGCAAACCCTATGGCTACACCTTC	CASSLAGKPYGYTF	-	TRBJ1-2	TRBV5-6	-
TGCAGTGCCCTACCGGGACTAGCCTACAATGAGCAGTTCTTC	CSALPGLAYNEQFF	TRBD2	TRBJ2-1	TRBV20-1	many
TGCGCCAGCAGCTTGGCACAGGGCACGGGTGGCTACACCTTC	CASSLAQGTGGYTF	-	TRBJ1-2	TRBV5-1	few
TGCAGTGTCTCCCGACGCGGGGGCGGTTACAATGAGCAGTTCTTC	CSVSRRGGGYNEQFF	-	TRBJ2-1	TRBV20-1	few
TGCAGTGCTAGTACTAGCGGGGGTATAACAGATACGCAGTATTTT	CSASTSGGITDTQYF	TRBD2	TRBJ2-3	TRBV20-1	few
TGCAGTGCTAGCCAGGCGAGCTATGGCTACACCTTC	CSASQASYGYTF	-	TRBJ1-2	TRBV20-1	-
TGTGCCAGCAGTCCCGGCGGGGGGCCAAGCACAGATACGCAGTATTTT	CASSPGGGPSTDTQYF	TRBD2	TRBJ2-3	TRBV27	-